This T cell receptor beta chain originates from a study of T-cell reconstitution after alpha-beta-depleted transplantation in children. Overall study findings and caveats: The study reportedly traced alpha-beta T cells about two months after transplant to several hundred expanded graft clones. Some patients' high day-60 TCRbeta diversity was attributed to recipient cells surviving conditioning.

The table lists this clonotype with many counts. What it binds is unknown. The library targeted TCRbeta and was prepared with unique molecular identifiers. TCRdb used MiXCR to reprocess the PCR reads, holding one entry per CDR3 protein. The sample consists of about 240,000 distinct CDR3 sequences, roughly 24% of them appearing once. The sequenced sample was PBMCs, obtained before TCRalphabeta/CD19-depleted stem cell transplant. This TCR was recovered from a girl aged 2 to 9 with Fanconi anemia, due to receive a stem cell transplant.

The CDR3 DNA sequence: TGCAGTGCTACCCTCCTCCAGCGGGAGTTGGTTCACTACGAGCAGTACTTC. It translates to CSATLLQRELVHYEQYF. The chain employs TRBV20-1 and TRBJ2-7; 8 positions agree with TRBD2. Germline-derived CDR1 and CDR2 are DFQATT and SNEGSKA (reference sequence). Trimming cost V 4 bases and J 3 bases; bases outside gene matches: 17. The CDR3 length is 17 residues.